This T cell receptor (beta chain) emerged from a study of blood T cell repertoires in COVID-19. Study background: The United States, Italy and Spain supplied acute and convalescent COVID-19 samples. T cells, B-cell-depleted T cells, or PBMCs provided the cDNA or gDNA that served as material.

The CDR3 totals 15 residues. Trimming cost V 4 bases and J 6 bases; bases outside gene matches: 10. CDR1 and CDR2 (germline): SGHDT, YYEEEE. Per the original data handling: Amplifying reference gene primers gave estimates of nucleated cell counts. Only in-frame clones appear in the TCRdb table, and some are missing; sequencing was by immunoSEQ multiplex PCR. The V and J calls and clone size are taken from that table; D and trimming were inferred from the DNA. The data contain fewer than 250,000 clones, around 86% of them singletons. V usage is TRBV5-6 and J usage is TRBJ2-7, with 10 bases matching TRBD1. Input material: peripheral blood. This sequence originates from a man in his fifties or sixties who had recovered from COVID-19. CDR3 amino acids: CASSLPTGGYTEQYF. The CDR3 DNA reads TGTGCCAGCAGCCTACCGACAGGGGGCTACACCGAGCAGTACTTC.